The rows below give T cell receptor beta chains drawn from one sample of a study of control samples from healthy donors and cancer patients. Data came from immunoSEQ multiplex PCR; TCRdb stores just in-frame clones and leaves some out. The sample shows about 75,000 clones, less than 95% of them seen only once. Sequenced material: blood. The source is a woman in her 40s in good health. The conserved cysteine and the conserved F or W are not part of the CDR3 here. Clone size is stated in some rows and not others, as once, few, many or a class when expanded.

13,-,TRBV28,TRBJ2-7,ASSLSGTRPYEQY
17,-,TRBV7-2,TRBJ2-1,ASSLVRTSGASSYNEQF
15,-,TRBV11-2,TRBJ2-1,ASSSPRAGGIMNEQF
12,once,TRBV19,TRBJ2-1,ASSITGLNNEQF
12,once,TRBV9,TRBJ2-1,ASSVGGQGNEQF
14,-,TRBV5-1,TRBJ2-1,ASSFSGHSSYNEQF
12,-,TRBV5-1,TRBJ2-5,ASSFGTNQETQY
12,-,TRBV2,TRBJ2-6,ASAPGTQANVLT
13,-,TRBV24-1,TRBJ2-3,ATIRQGWSTDTQY
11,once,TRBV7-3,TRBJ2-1,ASSLTGPSEQF